A selection of T cell receptor beta chains follows, all from one sample in a study of T cell clones after liver transplantation. The assay was immunoSEQ multiplex PCR, and TCRdb's table has in-frame clones only and misses some. The data show roughly 80,000 clones, about 84% seen once. The material was CD4+ T cells from blood, obtained 45 to 47 months after liver transplant. These receptors all come from a human patient who received a liver transplant. Some T cells may be transferred from the graft donor. Both conserved end residues are part of each CDR3.

v_call: TRBV5-1
j_call: TRBJ2-7
cdr3_aa: CASSHDRSYEQYF

v_call: TRBV5-4
j_call: TRBJ2-7
cdr3_aa: CASSSPLGGIDEQYF

v_call: TRBV19
j_call: TRBJ2-2
cdr3_aa: CASSTASRAGELFF

v_call: TRBV9
j_call: TRBJ2-3
cdr3_aa: CASSVPAGADTQYF

v_call: TRBV29-1
j_call: TRBJ2-1
cdr3_aa: CSVPDQRDYNEQFF

v_call: TRBV5-6
j_call: TRBJ2-1
cdr3_aa: CASSLGGNEQFF

v_call: TRBV7-3
j_call: TRBJ2-2
cdr3_aa: CASSLTGTSVTGELFF

v_call: TRBV25-1
j_call: TRBJ1-2
cdr3_aa: CASSEFQAFYGYTF

v_call: TRBV6-1
j_call: TRBJ2-5
cdr3_aa: CASSEGQAGRRETQYF

v_call: TRBV9
j_call: TRBJ1-2
cdr3_aa: CASSERHRYGYTF

v_call: TRBV28
j_call: TRBJ1-4
cdr3_aa: CASSVQGKQLFF

v_call: TRBV11-1
j_call: TRBJ2-7
cdr3_aa: CASSFRDRGHNEQYF

v_call: TRBV5-1
j_call: TRBJ2-3
cdr3_aa: CASRGTTGKGTDTQYF

v_call: TRBV6-1
j_call: TRBJ2-7
cdr3_aa: CASTEGTRWEYF

v_call: TRBV28
j_call: TRBJ2-1
cdr3_aa: CASSLRLAGVYEQFF

v_call: TRBV11-2
j_call: TRBJ2-2
cdr3_aa: CASSLPGRVTNTGELFF

v_call: TRBV18
j_call: TRBJ2-5
cdr3_aa: CASSAQETQYF

v_call: TRBV10-3
j_call: TRBJ1-2
cdr3_aa: CATGSRGDRGYTF

v_call: TRBV5-1
j_call: TRBJ2-2
cdr3_aa: CASSPGTANTGELFF

v_call: TRBV28
j_call: TRBJ1-1
cdr3_aa: CASSSQGNTEAFF

v_call: TRBV27
j_call: TRBJ2-6
cdr3_aa: CASSLSTGGASGANVLTF

v_call: TRBV18
j_call: TRBJ2-5
cdr3_aa: CASSTTGQYQETQYF

v_call: TRBV28
j_call: TRBJ1-1
cdr3_aa: CASRGALHTEAFF